These T cell receptor beta chains were read from a single sample in a study of T cells in Graves' hyperthyroidism and ophthalmopathy. Each CDR3 protein gets one entry after TCRdb re-called the multiplex PCR reads with MiXCR. The sample lists 500,000 to 800,000 distinct CDR3 sequences; roughly 46% were seen once. The sequenced material came from peripheral blood or thyroid tissue (not recorded which). The source is an adult man with Graves' disease, either hyperthyroidism or ophthalmopathy (not recorded which). The CDR3 runs from the conserved cysteine through the conserved F or W. The order of the fields is V gene, D gene, clone size, J gene, CDR3 protein, CDR3 DNA. A D gene is named only where the DNA matches it firmly. Clone size is not always given. Where it is, it says once, few, many or a class for expanded clones.

v_gene: TRBV7-2
d_gene: -
abundance: -
j_gene: TRBJ2-7
CDR3aa: CASSQVQGSHEQYF
CDR3nt: TGCGCCAGCAGCCAAGTTCAGGGAAGCCACGAGCAGTACTTC

v_gene: TRBV20-1
d_gene: TRBD1
abundance: -
j_gene: TRBJ1-2
CDR3aa: CSARDLVRQGNYGYTF
CDR3nt: TGCAGTGCTAGAGATCTCGTACGACAGGGGAACTATGGCTACACCTTC

v_gene: TRBV6-5
d_gene: -
abundance: few
j_gene: TRBJ2-7
CDR3aa: CASIQQAPYEQYF
CDR3nt: TGTGCCAGCATTCAGCAGGCCCCCTACGAGCAGTACTTC

v_gene: TRBV7-9
d_gene: -
abundance: -
j_gene: TRBJ1-5
CDR3aa: CASSPSSGEAQHF
CDR3nt: TGTGCCAGCAGCCCCTCATCAGGGGAAGCCCAGCATTTT

v_gene: TRBV7-2
d_gene: -
abundance: few
j_gene: TRBJ2-7
CDR3aa: CASSQDGPAYEQYF
CDR3nt: TGTGCCAGCAGCCAAGATGGCCCAGCCTACGAGCAGTACTTC

v_gene: TRBV10-3
d_gene: TRBD2
abundance: -
j_gene: TRBJ2-7
CDR3aa: CATGGTSGPSSYEQYF
CDR3nt: TGTGCCACCGGGGGGACTAGCGGGCCCAGCTCCTACGAGCAGTACTTC

v_gene: TRBV11-2
d_gene: TRBD1
abundance: few
j_gene: TRBJ1-1
CDR3aa: CASSPGTGPEAFF
CDR3nt: TGTGCCAGCAGCCCCGGGACAGGGCCTGAAGCTTTCTTT

v_gene: TRBV7-2
d_gene: TRBD1
abundance: few
j_gene: TRBJ2-7
CDR3aa: CASSFRDRGDSYEQYF
CDR3nt: TGTGCCAGCAGCTTCCGGGACAGGGGGGACTCCTACGAGCAGTACTTC

v_gene: TRBV7-2
d_gene: TRBD2
abundance: -
j_gene: TRBJ2-5
CDR3aa: CASLGGGETQYF
CDR3nt: TGTGCCAGCCTCGGGGGGGGAGAGACCCAGTACTTC

v_gene: TRBV2
d_gene: -
abundance: many
j_gene: TRBJ1-2
CDR3aa: CASSEAGLTNYGYTF
CDR3nt: TGTGCCAGCAGTGAGGCAGGACTCACCAACTATGGCTACACCTTC

v_gene: TRBV20-1
d_gene: -
abundance: few
j_gene: TRBJ2-7
CDR3aa: CSARDWDCIKSQYF
CDR3nt: TGCAGTGCTAGAGATTGGGACTGTATAAAGTCGCAGTACTTC

v_gene: TRBV12-3/TRBV12-4
d_gene: -
abundance: -
j_gene: TRBJ1-1
CDR3aa: CASSPVGHLNTEAFF
CDR3nt: TGTGCCAGCAGCCCGGTGGGACATCTGAACACTGAAGCTTTCTTT

v_gene: TRBV7-9
d_gene: TRBD1
abundance: many
j_gene: TRBJ1-1
CDR3aa: CASSFGTGRGTEAFF
CDR3nt: TGTGCCAGCAGCTTCGGGACAGGGAGGGGCACTGAAGCTTTCTTT

v_gene: TRBV20-1
d_gene: -
abundance: few
j_gene: TRBJ1-5
CDR3aa: CSARRELASNQPQHF
CDR3nt: TGCAGTGCTCGACGGGAATTAGCAAGCAATCAGCCCCAGCATTTT

v_gene: TRBV7-9
d_gene: -
abundance: -
j_gene: TRBJ2-7
CDR3aa: CASSLGASRDNGYEQYF
CDR3nt: TGTGCCAGCAGCTTAGGGGCTAGTCGTGACAACGGCTACGAGCAGTACTTC

v_gene: TRBV9
d_gene: TRBD1
abundance: -
j_gene: TRBJ1-1
CDR3aa: CAGSATGTLNTEAFF
CDR3nt: TGTGCCGGCAGCGCGACAGGGACCCTAAACACTGAAGCTTTCTTT

v_gene: TRBV29-1
d_gene: TRBD1
abundance: few
j_gene: TRBJ2-7
CDR3aa: CSVEDRQGAFGEQYF
CDR3nt: TGCAGCGTTGAAGATAGGCAGGGGGCCTTTGGCGAGCAGTACTTC

v_gene: TRBV29-1
d_gene: -
abundance: many
j_gene: TRBJ1-4
CDR3aa: CSVATLATNEKLFF
CDR3nt: TGCAGCGTTGCGACATTAGCAACTAATGAAAAACTGTTTTTT

v_gene: TRBV12-5
d_gene: -
abundance: -
j_gene: TRBJ2-5
CDR3aa: CASGYQETQYF
CDR3nt: TGTGCTAGTGGGTACCAAGAGACCCAGTACTTC

v_gene: TRBV10-2
d_gene: TRBD2
abundance: many
j_gene: TRBJ2-2
CDR3aa: CASSVGLAVGELFF
CDR3nt: TGCGCCAGCAGTGTGGGACTAGCGGTCGGGGAGCTGTTTTTT

v_gene: TRBV10-3
d_gene: -
abundance: many
j_gene: TRBJ1-2
CDR3aa: CAISEGRNYGYTF
CDR3nt: TGTGCCATCAGTGAGGGGAGGAACTATGGCTACACCTTC

v_gene: TRBV2
d_gene: TRBD1
abundance: many
j_gene: TRBJ1-6
CDR3aa: CASRTATGTGNSPLHF
CDR3nt: TGTGCCAGCAGGACCGCAACCGGGACAGGCAATTCACCCCTCCACTTT

v_gene: TRBV4-1
d_gene: -
abundance: few
j_gene: TRBJ1-4
CDR3aa: CASSQDGTGRGEKLFF
CDR3nt: TGCGCCAGCAGCCAAGATGGTACAGGGAGGGGTGAAAAACTGTTTTTT

v_gene: TRBV5-1
d_gene: -
abundance: -
j_gene: TRBJ2-5
CDR3aa: CASSPSGPQETQYF
CDR3nt: TGCGCCAGCAGCCCCTCGGGACCACAAGAGACCCAGTACTTC

v_gene: TRBV24-1
d_gene: TRBD2
abundance: -
j_gene: TRBJ2-2
CDR3aa: CASSPLAGDTGELFF
CDR3nt: TGTGCCAGTAGTCCGCTAGCGGGGGACACCGGGGAGCTGTTTTTT